The 14 T cell receptor beta chains below come from one sample, sequenced in a study of response to subunit inactivated influenza vaccine. Each CDR3 protein gets one entry after TCRdb re-called the RT-PCR reads with MiXCR. Of around 600,000 distinct CDR3 sequences in the sample, about 10% were seen once. The same specimen was also included in a second study, on T cells expressing NK-cell markers. That work contributes: Researchers built TCR beta cDNA using 5'RACE template switching with UMIs.

The specimen was PBMCs from blood, collected on the day of vaccination. These receptor sequences come from a man aged 45 to 65 who received an inactivated influenza vaccine.

Many counts were recorded for this clonotype. The gene calls are TRBV5-1 and TRBJ2-5, with TRBD2 identical over 7 bases. Germline lookup yields CDR1 SGHRS and CDR2 YFSETQ. The ends lost 4 bases at V and 6 bases at J; junction bases unmatched: 12. The CDR3 is 15 amino acids. CDR3 DNA sequence: TGCGCCAGCAGCGATTGGACTAGGGAGGTGAAGACCCAGTACTTC. This encodes CASSDWTREVKTQYF.

This clonotype was observed a few times. The CDR3 is CASSLISGTSSEQYF. The DNA of the CDR3 is TGTGCCAGCAGTTTAATCTCCGGGACTAGTTCCGAGCAGTACTTC. The V gene is TRBV28, the J gene TRBJ2-7; 8 nucleotides line up with TRBD2. There are 15 residues in the CDR3. Losses at the gene ends were 2 bases for V and 6 bases for J; bases not matched to a gene: 9. Germline loops: CDR1 MDHEN, CDR2 SYDVKM.

There are many counts of this clonotype. The chain joins TRBV4-1 to TRBJ2-7; 7 bases are a match to TRBD1. Germline V gene sequence: CDR1 MGHRA, CDR2 YSYEKL. This CDR3 is 13 amino acids long. After removal of 5 bases from V and 6 bases from J, the junction contained 7 bases not matched to a gene. CDR3 nucleotides: TGCGCCAGCAGCTTCCACAGGGGTACCGAGCAGTACTTC. Translation gives CASSFHRGTEQYF.

V and J are TRBV18 and TRBJ2-1; 12 bases map to TRBD1. V shed 5 bases and J 7 bases; nucleotides not matched to a gene: 6. The CDR3 length is 15 residues. CDR1 and CDR2 from the germline V gene are KGHSH and LQKENI. CDR3 protein: CASSTGTGGWNEQFF. The CDR3 region has the DNA TGTGCCAGCTCAACCGGGACAGGGGGCTGGAATGAGCAGTTCTTC.

This clonotype was counted only a few times. The chain employs TRBV7-6 and TRBJ2-1; 9 bases are shared with TRBD2. Trimming removed 2 bases from V and 6 bases from J; junction bases left unmatched: 8. This CDR3 region has 16 residues. CDR1 is SGHVS and CDR2 is FNYEAQ in the germline V gene. CDR3 in DNA: TGTGCCAGCAGCTTACTAGCGGGATCTCTGGGCAATGAGCAGTTCTTC. Protein product: CASSLLAGSLGNEQFF. The full variable domain, rest sourced from reference TRBV7-6 and TRBJ2-1, is GAGVSQSPRYKVTKRGQDVALRCDPISGHVSLYWYRQALGQGPEFLTYFNYEAQQDKSGLPNDRFSAERPEGSISTLTIQRTEQRDSAMYRCASSLLAGSLGNEQFFGPGTRLTVL.

This clonotype turned up a few times. The chain couples TRBV4-3 to TRBJ1-5; the D is unclear. This CDR3 is 15 amino acids long. V was pared by 1 base and J by 7 bases, with 14 bases between. In germline, CDR1 is LGHNA, CDR2 YSLEER. CDR3 sequence: CASSQVVPGQQPQHF. CDR3 coding DNA: TGCGCCAGCAGCCAAGTTGTCCCGGGCCAACAGCCCCAGCATTTT.

Here the CDR3 reads CASSPNSDNEQFF. The CDR3 DNA sequence: TGTGCCAGCTCACCAAACAGTGACAATGAGCAGTTCTTC. The gene calls are TRBV18 and TRBJ2-1, with D unclear. Per the germline V gene, CDR1 is KGHSH and CDR2 is LQKENI. CDR3 length equals 13 residues. The germline V and J ends were trimmed by 2 bases and 5 bases, with 7 bases remaining between them.

This clonotype was picked up many times. The chain is built from TRBV30 and TRBJ2-7, with a tentative D call TRBD1 (6 bases). The CDR3 length is 15 residues. Germline CDR1 reads GTSNPN; CDR2 reads SVGIG (reference sequence). The ends were cut back, 0 bases at V and 3 bases at J, with 15 bases in the middle. The CDR3 nucleotides are TGTGCCTGGAGTGTATTCAGGGGTGTAAGCTACGAGCAGTACTTC. Translation: CAWSVFRGVSYEQYF.

This clonotype was detected a few times. CDR3 sequence reads: CASSFGYLGDRGTDTQYF. The CDR3 DNA reads TGTGCCAGCAGTTTTGGTTATTTGGGGGATCGAGGCACAGATACGCAGTATTTT. V is TRBV28 and J is TRBJ2-3, with D perhaps being TRBD1 or TRBD2 (5 bases each). The length of the CDR3 is 18 residues. The V end was cut by 3 bases, the J end by 1 base, with 20 bases between. Germline values: CDR1 MDHEN, CDR2 SYDVKM. Combining the CDR3 with reference TRBV28 and TRBJ2-3 gives the whole variable domain DVKVTQSSRYLVKRTGEKVFLECVQDMDHENMFWYRQDPGLGLRLIYFSYDVKMKEKGDIPEGYSVSREKKERFSLILESASTNQTSMYLCASSFGYLGDRGTDTQYFGPGTRLTVL.

This clonotype was detected a few times. The chain combines TRBV20-1 with TRBJ2-3; TRBD2 matches 12 bases. CDR3 length: 17 amino acids. Germline V gives CDR1 DFQATT, CDR2 SNEGSKA (reference sequence). V dropped 0 bases and J dropped 3; count of bases not matched to a gene: 7. CDR3 nucleotides: TGCAGTGCTAGAGATACTAGCGGGAGGAGTAGGACAGATACGCAGTATTTT. Translation gives CSARDTSGRSRTDTQYF.

In regard to this clonotype: Being one base from a much bigger clone, this may be a read error. The chain couples TRBV20-1 to TRBJ2-1; possibly TRBD1 or TRBD2 for D (7 bases each). Looked up from germline, CDR1 is DFQATT and CDR2 is SNEGSKA (reference sequence). This CDR3 has 15 amino acids. The CDR3 loop is CSAGDVSRGGNEQFF. The CDR3 nucleotides read TGCAGTGCTGGAGATGTGTCCAGGGGGGGGAATGAGCAGTTCTTC.

This clonotype turned up a few times. The J gene is TRBJ2-7, the V gene TRBV15; unclear D gene. Trimming left V 0 bases short and J 4 bases short, with 10 bases between. The CDR3 runs to 14 residues. Germline V gene data show CDR1 as LNHNV and CDR2 as YYDKDF (reference sequence). The CDR3 bases are TGTGCCACCAGCAGAGATAGGCAGGTATACGAGCAGTACTTC. Its protein is CATSRDRQVYEQYF.

Worth noting for this clonotype: At one end, the junction sequence differs from germline, possibly due to a read error. This chain's CDR3 is CSARDRDSPYGYTF. The CDR3, as DNA: TGCAGTGCTAGAGACCGGGACAGCCCCTATGGTTACACCTTC. The chain employs TRBV20-1 and TRBJ1-2; TRBD1 agrees at 7 bases. Germline CDR1 DFQATT, CDR2 SNEGSKA (reference sequence). The CDR3 runs to 14 residues.

This clonotype was found many times. This chain links TRBV6-2 or TRBV6-3 with TRBJ1-5, with D perhaps matching TRBD1 (6 bases). Germline CDR1 and CDR2: MNHEY and SVGEGT. Between the trimmed V and J ends, which lost 6 bases and 0 bases, there was a span of 9 bases. This CDR3 is 14 amino acids long. CDR3 sequence reads: CASRGQYSNQPQHF. The CDR3 DNA sequence: TGTGCCAGCAGGGGACAATATAGCAATCAGCCCCAGCATTTT.